Below are 23 T cell receptor beta chains sequenced from a single sample in a study of cytomegalovirus exposure and HLA in healthy donors. 60 Vbeta and 13 Jbeta primers were used in PCR. Profiled with immunoSEQ multiplex PCR; TCRdb holds only in-frame clones, not every one. The profile shows 200,000 to 250,000 clones, 80% to 90% of them singletons. The specimen was PBMCs. Receptor source: a woman aged 18-35 years in good health and CMV-seronegative.

The chain links TRBV11-3 to TRBJ2-1; D possibly corresponds to TRBD2 (5 bases). This CDR3 region has 14 residues. Trimming pared 2 bases from V and 9 bases from J, leaving 14 bases between. Germline CDR1 is SGHNT and CDR2 is YENEEA. As DNA, the CDR3 is TGTGCCAGCAGCTTATCTCGGCTAGCCGTTGAGCAGTTCTTC. Residues: CASSLSRLAVEQFF.

The chain has TRBV18 and TRBJ1-4; a possible D gene is TRBD1 (5 bases). V shed 4 bases and J shed 7 bases, with 13 bases lying between them. The CDR3 totals 14 residues. The V gene's germline CDR1 is KGHSH and CDR2 LQKENI. This CDR3 reads CASSLQGAGEKLFF. The CDR3 DNA reads as TGTGCCAGCTCACTTCAGGGCGCAGGTGAAAAACTGTTTTTT. Supplemented by reference TRBV18 and TRBJ1-4, the full variable domain reads NAGVMQNPRHLVRRRGQEARLRCSPMKGHSHVYWYRQLPEEGLKFMVYLQKENIIDESGMPKERFSAEFPKEGPSILRIQQVVRGDSAAYFCASSLQGAGEKLFFGSGTQLSVL.

The chain employs TRBV4-1 and TRBJ1-2; TRBD1 aligns across 10 bases. Germline assignment: CDR1 MGHRA and CDR2 YSYEKL. The junction had 8 bases not matched to a gene; V was cut back by 0 bases and J by 4 bases. The length of the CDR3 is 17 residues. For the CDR3, the DNA is TGCGCCAGCAGCCAAGAGGGACAGGGGCTTTCTACCTATGGCTACACCTTC. Translated, it gives CASSQEGQGLSTYGYTF.

The V gene is TRBV19, the J gene TRBJ1-3; D call uncertain. The CDR3 extends over 15 amino acids. The V and J ends lost 5 bases and 2 bases respectively, with 13 bases between them. Per germline, CDR1 LNHDA and CDR2 SQIVND (reference sequence). This CDR3 is CASSPPKLTGNTIYF. DNA of the CDR3: TGTGCCAGTAGTCCCCCTAAGCTTACTGGAAACACCATATATTTT. Filled out from reference TRBV19 and TRBJ1-3, the complete variable domain reads DGGITQSPKYLFRKEGQNVTLSCEQNLNHDAMYWYRQDPGQGLRLIYYSQIVNDFQKGDIAEGYSVSREKKESFPLTVTSAQKNPTAFYLCASSPPKLTGNTIYFGEGSWLTVV.

The chain is built from TRBV7-6 and TRBJ2-7; 11 bases fit TRBD1. The germline gives CDR1 SGHVS, CDR2 FNYEAQ. The length of the CDR3 is 17 residues. The junction had 13 bases not matched to a gene; V was cut back by 5 bases and J by 4 bases. CDR3 nucleotide sequence: TGTGCCAGCAGCAAAAGTCGGACAGGGGGCGATGGGTACGAGCAGTACTTC. Its protein product is CASSKSRTGGDGYEQYF. The full variable domain, with the rest looked up from reference TRBV7-6 and TRBJ2-7, is GAGVSQSPRYKVTKRGQDVALRCDPISGHVSLYWYRQALGQGPEFLTYFNYEAQQDKSGLPNDRFSAERPEGSISTLTIQRTEQRDSAMYRCASSKSRTGGDGYEQYFGPGTRLTVT.

Turning to this clone: Other DNA sequences from this sample encode an identical CDR3 as well. The V and J genes are TRBV5-6 and TRBJ1-2; TRBD1 agrees at 7 bases. The germline V gene encodes CDR1 SGHDT and CDR2 YYEEEE. V gave up 1 base and J gave up 6 bases; unmatched junction bases: 3. This CDR3 has 13 amino acids. The CDR3 coding sequence is TGTGCCAGCAGCTTGAGGCAGGGGGATGGCTACACCTTC. It codes for CASSLRQGDGYTF.

The chain is built from TRBV18 and TRBJ1-4, with D tentatively TRBD1 (6 bases). V was cut by 6 bases and J by 5 bases, with 13 bases left in between. This CDR3 contains 14 residues. CDR1 and CDR2 (germline): KGHSH, LQKENI. CDR3 protein: CASSLGTPNEKLFF. In DNA form, the CDR3 reads TGTGCCAGCTCCCTTGGGACACCGAATGAAAAACTGTTTTTT.

This clone was found once. This chain uses TRBV27 with TRBJ2-7, with 12 bases fitting TRBD1. The CDR3 is 16 residues long. CDR1 is MNHEY, CDR2 SMNVEV, per germline (reference sequence). V lost 2 bases, J lost 5 bases, and 7 bases stayed unmatched. Written as DNA, the CDR3 is TGTGCCAGCAGTTTAGGGGTAGGGACAGGGGGCCACGAGCAGTACTTC. Protein sequence: CASSLGVGTGGHEQYF.

This clone has just one count. V and J are TRBV5-1 and TRBJ2-7; 9 nucleotides line up with TRBD2. The CDR3 has 14 amino acids. V gave up 4 bases and J gave up 5 bases; unmatched junction bases: 7. From germline, CDR1 is SGHRS and CDR2 YFSETQ. CDR3 coding DNA: TGCGCCAGCAGCATCTATAGCGGGAGCGACGAGCAGTACTTC. This encodes CASSIYSGSDEQYF.

V is TRBV10-2 and J is TRBJ1-2, with 9 bases that match TRBD1. The germline V gene has CDR1 WSHSY and CDR2 SAAADI. V lost 3 bases to trimming and J lost 4 bases; unmatched junction nucleotides: 6. The CDR3 is 15 amino acids. The DNA of the CDR3 is TGCGCCAGCAGTGATCCGGGGACAGGGCTCTATGGCTACACCTTC. As protein: CASSDPGTGLYGYTF.

The rearrangement joins TRBV5-6 to TRBJ2-7, with D perhaps matching TRBD1 (6 bases). Between the trimmed V and J ends, which lost 0 bases and 3 bases, there was a span of 19 bases. Germline V lookup: CDR1 SGHDT, CDR2 YYEEEE. CDR3 size: 17 residues. CDR3 DNA: TGTGCCAGCAGCTTGGGCGGGCAGGGGATAGTAGTCTACGAGCAGTACTTC. Translation gives CASSLGGQGIVVYEQYF.

The rearrangement links TRBV7-3 to TRBJ2-1, with 8 bases aligning to TRBD1. The CDR3 is made up of 15 amino acids. The germline CDR1 and CDR2 sequences are SGHTA and FQGTGA. Trimming removed 5 bases from V and 9 bases from J; junction bases left unmatched: 12. CDR3 DNA: TGTGCCAGCAGCCCCGGACAGGGAGGTTGGGGTGAGCAGTTCTTC. This gives the protein CASSPGQGGWGEQFF.

The DNA for the CDR3 is TGTGCCAGCAGCTCAATTAAGCGGGGAGGGGAGACCCAGTACTTC. Its translation is CASSSIKRGGETQYF. The genes are TRBV7-2 and TRBJ2-5, with 7 positions matching TRBD2. This CDR3 is built from 15 residues. The V segment lost 4 bases and the J segment 5 bases; nucleotides outside the gene matches: 10. Germline V gene lookup returns CDR1 SGHTA and CDR2 FQGNSA.

The rearrangement uses TRBV15 and TRBJ2-3; TRBD2 matches at 9 bases. The CDR3 extends over 16 amino acids. V gave up 0 bases and J gave up 9 bases; unmatched junction bases: 10. CDR1 and CDR2 (germline): LNHNV, YYDKDF (reference sequence). The CDR3 sequence is CATSRDYERGVATQYF. DNA for the CDR3: TGTGCCACCAGCAGAGATTATGAGCGGGGGGTCGCAACGCAGTATTTT.

V usage is TRBV11-3 and J usage is TRBJ2-7; 7 nucleotides line up with TRBD1. Germline loops: CDR1 SGHNT, CDR2 YENEEA. The CDR3 length is 14 residues. The V gene end was trimmed by 4 bases and the J gene end by 4 bases; junction bases not matched to a gene: 7. The CDR3 sequence: CASSSHDRAYEQYF. CDR3 in DNA: TGTGCCAGCAGCTCTCACGACAGGGCGTACGAGCAGTACTTC.

This rearrangement joins TRBV5-4 to TRBJ1-2; D gene uncertain. CDR1 SGHNT and CDR2 YYREEE come from the germline V gene (reference sequence). The CDR3 is 13 residues long. V lost 4 bases, J lost 3 bases, and 10 bases lay in between. The CDR3 sequence is CASSPKRDYGYTF. Here the CDR3 DNA reads TGTGCCAGCAGCCCAAAGCGGGACTATGGCTACACCTTC.

This clone has just one count. The rearrangement uses TRBV2 and TRBJ1-2; possibly TRBD1 for D (5 bases). The CDR3 covers 14 residues. Per germline, CDR1 SNHLY and CDR2 FYNNEI. V gave up 6 bases and J gave up 3 bases, with 14 bases separating them. CDR3 in amino acids: CASSRRALDYGYTF. The CDR3 nucleotides read TGTGCCAGCAGCCGCAGGGCATTGGACTATGGCTACACCTTC.

This chain joins TRBV18 and TRBJ1-1, with TRBD1 matching 8 bases. This CDR3 contains 15 residues. Trimming removed 4 bases from V and 5 bases from J; junction bases left unmatched: 9. Germline CDR1 KGHSH, CDR2 LQKENI. CDR3 sequence reads: CASSLLQGEATEAFF. Here the CDR3 DNA reads TGTGCCAGCTCACTTTTACAGGGGGAAGCGACTGAAGCTTTCTTT.

This clone was picked up one time. The chain recombines TRBV7-3 with TRBJ1-1, with a possible D match to TRBD1 (6 bases). V lost 6 bases to trimming and J lost 1 base, with 9 bases between them. The germline CDR1 and CDR2 sequences are SGHTA and FQGTGA. The CDR3 length is 13 residues. The CDR3 here is CASSLQGNTEAFF. As DNA, the CDR3 is TGTGCCAGCAGTCTACAGGGGAACACTGAAGCTTTCTTT.

CDR3 DNA: TGCGCCAGCAGCCAAGGTGGGGCTGTCACAGGGTGGGGGTTCTTC. It translates to CASSQGGAVTGWGFF. The chain employs TRBV4-1 and TRBJ2-1; TRBD1 is a possible D gene (6 bases). The germline V gene encodes CDR1 MGHRA and CDR2 YSYEKL. The CDR3 totals 15 residues. Trimming took 1 base from V and 15 from J, leaving 22 bases between them.

The chain employs TRBV6-4 and TRBJ2-1, with 10 bases aligning to TRBD2. This CDR3 spans 15 amino acids. Germline CDR1 is MRHNA and CDR2 is SNTAGT. The junction had 3 bases not matched to a gene; V was cut back by 5 bases and J by 2 bases. CDR3 residues: CASSTSGGAYNEQFF. CDR3 DNA sequence: TGTGCCAGCAGTACAAGCGGGGGGGCCTACAATGAGCAGTTCTTC.

On this clone itself: Mismatch with germline at one junction end may stem from a read error. The chain links TRBV7-9 to TRBJ1-1; a possible D gene is TRBD1 (5 bases). The CDR3 sequence is 12 residues long. Germline CDR1 is SEHNR and CDR2 is FQNEAQ (reference sequence). DNA of the CDR3: TGTTCCAGCAGCCTTCGGACACCTGAAGCTTTCTTT. It yields the protein CSSSLRTPEAFF.

This chain links TRBV20-1 with TRBJ1-1, with D uncertain. Trimming removed 0 bases from V and 7 bases from J, with 6 bases in between. Per germline, CDR1 DFQATT and CDR2 SNEGSKA (reference sequence). CDR3 length: 11 amino acids. The CDR3 DNA is TGCAGTGCTAGAGATCTGCGTGAAGCTTTCTTT. Encoded protein: CSARDLREAFF.